This passage covers 9 T cell receptor beta chains from one sample sequenced in a study of neurological immune-mediated disorders. TCRdb itself ran the 5' RACE reads through MiXCR, one entry per CDR3 protein. Here the sample spans fewer than 11,000 distinct CDR3 sequences, approximately 21% being singletons. The sequenced sample consisted of CD8+ T cells from blood. The source is a woman in her sixties with HTLV-1-associated myelopathy (HAM/TSP).

This clonotype was detected ten times or more. The genes are TRBV19 and TRBJ2-1; D may match TRBD1 or TRBD2 (5 bases each). The CDR3 has 13 amino acids. The germline CDR1 and CDR2 sequences are LNHDA and SQIVND (reference sequence). With 1 base removed from V and 7 bases from J, the gap between germline ends came to 8 bases. As DNA, the CDR3 is TGTGCCAGTAGTATAGTTTGGGGGAATGAGCAGTTCTTC. This codes for CASSIVWGNEQFF. Drawing the rest from reference TRBV19 and TRBJ2-1, the complete variable domain is DGGITQSPKYLFRKEGQNVTLSCEQNLNHDAMYWYRQDPGQGLRLIYYSQIVNDFQKGDIAEGYSVSREKKESFPLTVTSAQKNPTAFYLCASSIVWGNEQFFGPGTRLTVL.

This clonotype has ten or more counts. This rearrangement joins TRBV6-4 to TRBJ2-1; 11 bases line up with TRBD2. CDR3 length equals 15 residues. Germline lookup yields CDR1 MRHNA and CDR2 SNTAGT. J was trimmed by 3 bases and V by 3 bases; bases with no gene match: 1. DNA for the CDR3: TGTGCCAGCAGTGAACTAGCGGGGGACTACAATGAGCAGTTCTTC. Translating it yields CASSELAGDYNEQFF.

This clonotype has ten or more counts. The genes are TRBV10-3 and TRBJ2-1; D remains unclear. Trimming pared 5 bases from V and 0 bases from J, leaving 5 bases between. Germline V gives CDR1 ENHRY, CDR2 SYGVKD. The CDR3 length is 13 residues. The CDR3 region has the DNA TGTGCCATCAGTTCGAGCTCCTACAATGAGCAGTTCTTC. Translated: CAISSSSYNEQFF.

This clonotype was counted at least ten times. This chain uses TRBV6-2 or TRBV6-3 with TRBJ2-7; D gene uncertain. Trimming removed 3 bases at V and 2 bases at J, with 14 bases between. Germline CDR1 MNHEY, CDR2 SVGEGT. The CDR3 has 15 residues. CDR3 DNA: TGTGCCAGCAGTTATGGGGTAGGGCTCACCTACGAGCAGTACTTC. Translating gives CASSYGVGLTYEQYF.

The chain links TRBV5-1 to TRBJ2-1; D is ambiguous. Trimming pared 2 bases from V and 12 bases from J, leaving 21 bases between. The CDR3 runs to 15 residues. Germline loops: CDR1 SGHRS, CDR2 YFSETQ. The CDR3 bases are TGCGCCAGCAGCTTAAAGGGTTCACGCACAGATACGCAGTTCTTC. It codes for CASSLKGSRTDTQFF. Complete variable domain (other parts from reference TRBV5-1 and TRBJ2-1): KAGVTQTPRYLIKTRGQQVTLSCSPISGHRSVSWYQQTPGQGLQFLFEYFSETQRNKGNFPGRFSGRQFSNSRSEMNVSTLELGDSALYLCASSLKGSRTDTQFFGPGTRLTVL.

This clonotype has at least ten counts. The CDR3 nucleotides are TGTGCCAGCAGCCCCGCCCCGGTCCGCTGGGATACGCAGTATTTT. Protein sequence: CASSPAPVRWDTQYF. The chain is built from TRBV7-8 and TRBJ2-3; unclear D gene. The V gene's germline CDR1 is SGHVS and CDR2 FQNEAQ. The V and J ends lost 5 bases and 6 bases respectively, with 18 bases between them. The CDR3 consists of 15 residues. The variable domain in full, completed from reference TRBV7-8 and TRBJ2-3, reads GAGVSQSPRYKVAKRGQDVALRCDPISGHVSLFWYQQALGQGPEFLTYFQNEAQLDKSGLPSDRFFAERPEGSVSTLKIQRTQQEDSAVYLCASSPAPVRWDTQYFGPGTRLTVL.

This clonotype was detected ten times or more. The chain employs TRBV7-9 and TRBJ1-2, with 7 bases matching TRBD1. V lost 5 bases to trimming and J lost 7 bases; unmatched junction nucleotides: 4. Germline CDR1 reads SEHNR; CDR2 reads FQNEAQ (reference sequence). The CDR3 extends over 12 amino acids. CDR3 nucleotide sequence: TGTGCCAGCAGCCAGGGGACAGTTGGCTACACCTTC. Amino acids: CASSQGTVGYTF. Variable domain in full (rest from reference TRBV7-9 and TRBJ1-2): DTGVSQNPRHKITKRGQNVTFRCDPISEHNRLYWYRQTLGQGPEFLTYFQNEAQLEKSRLLSDRFSAERPKGSFSTLEIQRTEQGDSAMYLCASSQGTVGYTFGSGTRLTVV.

This clonotype came up many times. The chain has TRBV12-3 or TRBV12-4 and TRBJ2-7, with D possibly matching TRBD1 (6 bases). The CDR3 sequence is 16 residues long. V lost 8 bases to trimming and J lost 1 base, with 21 bases between them. The CDR3 region has the DNA TGTGCCAGCCTCAACCGGTGGGGACAAAGTTCCTACGAGCAGTACTTC. It specifies CASLNRWGQSSYEQYF.

Many counts were recorded for this clonotype. V and J are TRBV5-1 and TRBJ2-7, with a tentative D call TRBD1 (6 bases). CDR3 length: 18 residues. V was clipped by 0 bases and J by 12 bases, with 31 bases between them. Germline loops: CDR1 SGHRS, CDR2 YFSETQ. The CDR3 here is CASSLASSPGHPNIPVYF. The DNA of the CDR3 is TGCGCCAGCAGCTTGGCGTCTAGTCCGGGACACCCGAATATCCCGGTGTACTTC.